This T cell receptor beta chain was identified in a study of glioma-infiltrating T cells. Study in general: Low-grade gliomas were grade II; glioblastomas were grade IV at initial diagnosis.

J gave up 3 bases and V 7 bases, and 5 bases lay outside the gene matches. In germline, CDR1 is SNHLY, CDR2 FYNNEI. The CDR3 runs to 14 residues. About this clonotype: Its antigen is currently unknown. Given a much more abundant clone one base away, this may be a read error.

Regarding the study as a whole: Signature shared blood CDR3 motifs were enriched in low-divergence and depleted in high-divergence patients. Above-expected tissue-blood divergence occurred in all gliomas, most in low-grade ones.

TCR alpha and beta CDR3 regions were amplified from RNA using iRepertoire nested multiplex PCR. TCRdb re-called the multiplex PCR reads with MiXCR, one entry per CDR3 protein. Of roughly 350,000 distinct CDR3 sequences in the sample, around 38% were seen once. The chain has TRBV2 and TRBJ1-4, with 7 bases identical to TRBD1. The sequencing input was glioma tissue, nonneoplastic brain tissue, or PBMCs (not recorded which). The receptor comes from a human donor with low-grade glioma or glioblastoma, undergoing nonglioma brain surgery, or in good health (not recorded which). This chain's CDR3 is CASKGDSSNEKLFF. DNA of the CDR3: TGTGCCAGCAAAGGGGACAGCTCTAATGAAAAACTGTTTTTT.